This TCR beta chain was sequenced during a study of T cell repertoires in cytomegalovirus infection. This clonotype was counted between two and nine times. Its antigen is currently unknown. From germline, CDR1 is SEHNR and CDR2 FQNEAQ (reference sequence). Trimming stripped 5 bases from V and 5 bases from J, with 12 bases between. The CDR3 extends over 13 amino acids. MiXCR, run by TCRdb on the reads, gives a single entry per CDR3 protein. The data show around 110,000 distinct CDR3 sequences, over 9.5% seen once. The source material was PBMCs, sequenced either directly or after in vitro stimulation (not recorded which). The genes are TRBV7-9 and TRBJ1-2; D perhaps matches TRBD1 (5 bases). The clonotype originates from a human donor in good health (CMV status not recorded). Some clones in this sample may be carry-over from other donors' samples. The CDR3 region has the DNA TGTGCCAGCAGCCCCCGGGGGGAATATGGCTACACCTTC. Translation gives CASSPRGEYGYTF.